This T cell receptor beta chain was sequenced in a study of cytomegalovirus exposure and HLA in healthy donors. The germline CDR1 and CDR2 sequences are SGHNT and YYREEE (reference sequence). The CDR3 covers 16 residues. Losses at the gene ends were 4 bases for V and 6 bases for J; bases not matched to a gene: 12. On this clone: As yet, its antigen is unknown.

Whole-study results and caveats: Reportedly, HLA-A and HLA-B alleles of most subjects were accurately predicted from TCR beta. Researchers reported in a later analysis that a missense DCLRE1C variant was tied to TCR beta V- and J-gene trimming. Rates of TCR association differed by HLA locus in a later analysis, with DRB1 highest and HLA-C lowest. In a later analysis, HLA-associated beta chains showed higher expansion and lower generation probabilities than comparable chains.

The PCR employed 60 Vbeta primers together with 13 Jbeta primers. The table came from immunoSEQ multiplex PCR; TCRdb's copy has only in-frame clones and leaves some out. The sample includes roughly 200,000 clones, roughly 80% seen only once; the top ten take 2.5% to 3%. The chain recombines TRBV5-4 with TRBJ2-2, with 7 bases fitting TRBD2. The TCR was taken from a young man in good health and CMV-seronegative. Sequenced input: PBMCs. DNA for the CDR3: TGTGCCAGCAGCGACCCCAGGGACCGGGGGGCCGGGGAGCTGTTTTTT. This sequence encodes CASSDPRDRGAGELFF.